This TCR beta chain derives from a study of T cell repertoires in cytomegalovirus infection (dated by TCRdb to 2018 to 2020). A note on the overall study: Donor HLA type was relevant to the analysis, as public TCR beta signatures indicated carriage of CMV infection together with the matching HLA type.

The sample was run on an Illumina HiSeq 1500. TCRdb took the public reads, trimmed them with fastp at Q25, ran MiXCR for clone calling and kept in-frame beta chains. Each CDR3 protein appears once, grouped with its most common genes and DNA. Here the sample has more than 500,000 distinct CDR3 sequences; approximately 15% occur a single time. The ten most abundant clones make up about 24% of the sample. In the case of this clonotype: What antigen it recognizes has not been identified. Per-nucleotide qualities are absent, and no much larger clonotype sits a single base away.

Study-level results and caveats: In both this cohort and an independent cohort of 352 donors, the cumulative frequency of public TCR beta family members distinguished carriers of CMV infection plus the relevant HLA type. The ex vivo response was dominated by HLA-C-restricted CMV-specific TCR beta clonotypes, and the single most frequent clonotype in two of eight donors was supplied by these HLA-C-restricted clonotypes.

Material for sequencing was CD8+ T cells from PBMCs. This receptor was identified in a human donor in good health (CMV status not recorded). Some clones in this sample may be carry-over from other donors' samples.

The base sequence is TGTGCCAGCAGCTGGACAGTGAGTGGCTACACCTTC. Its coded protein is CASSWTVSGYTF. The sequence links TRBV5-6 to TRBJ1-2; TRBD1 is a possible D gene, resting on 6 matching bases. The germline V gene encodes CDR1 SGHDT and CDR2 YYEEEE. V is cut by 3 bases and J by 7 bases, and the space between the germline ends is 10 bases. Counted from cysteine to phenylalanine, this CDR3 has 12 amino acids. Only the CDR3 DNA stays, 36 bases, in frame from base 1.